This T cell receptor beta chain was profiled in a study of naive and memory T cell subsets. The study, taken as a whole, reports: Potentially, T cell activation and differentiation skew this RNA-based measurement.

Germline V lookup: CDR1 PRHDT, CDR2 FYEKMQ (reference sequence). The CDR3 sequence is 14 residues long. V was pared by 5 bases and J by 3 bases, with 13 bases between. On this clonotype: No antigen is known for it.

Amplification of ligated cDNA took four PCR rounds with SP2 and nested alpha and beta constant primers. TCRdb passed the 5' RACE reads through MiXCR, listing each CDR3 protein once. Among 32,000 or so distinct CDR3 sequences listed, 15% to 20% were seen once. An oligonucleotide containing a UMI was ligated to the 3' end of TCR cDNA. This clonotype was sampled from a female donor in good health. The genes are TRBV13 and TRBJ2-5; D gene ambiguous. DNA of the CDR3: TGTGCCAGCAGCCCGATTAACGATAAAGAGACCCAGTACTTC. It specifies CASSPINDKETQYF.